Listed below are T cell receptor beta chains from one sample, sequenced in a study of shared clonotypes between healthy human individuals. TCRdb's table, derived via immunoSEQ multiplex PCR, lists solely in-frame clones and lacks some. The profile covers around 720,000 clones, with more than 70% appearing a single time and roughly 2% taken by the ten largest. Sequencing used memory CD4+ T cells sorted from blood. These receptor sequences come from a woman in her twenties or thirties in good health. Both conserved end residues are part of each CDR3. The D gene is left open where the match is weak. The size of a clone is reported for some rows only, either as once, few or many, or as a class for expanded clones.

J gene	V gene	clone size	D gene	CDR3 DNA	CDR3 protein
TRBJ1-1	TRBV30	-	-	TGTGCCTGGAGCATATCCCCGAACACTGAAGCTTTCTTT	CAWSISPNTEAFF
TRBJ2-3	TRBV5-1	-	-	TGCGCCAGCAGCTTGAGCGGCCCCACAGATACGCAGTATTTT	CASSLSGPTDTQYF
TRBJ2-7	TRBV2	-	-	TGTGCCAGCAGTTTACAGGGCACCTACGAGCAGTACTTC	CASSLQGTYEQYF
TRBJ2-7	TRBV30	-	-	TGTGCCTTAAGGGACTCCAGACCCATTTACGAGCAGTACTTC	CALRDSRPIYEQYF
TRBJ1-3	TRBV4-1	-	TRBD1	TGCGCCAGCAGCCGCCCAGGGGGGGCGATTGAAGGAAACACCATATATTTT	CASSRPGGAIEGNTIYF
TRBJ2-3	TRBV5-5	-	-	TGTGCCAGCAGCTCGGGGACAGATACGCAGTATTTT	CASSSGTDTQYF
TRBJ2-2	TRBV9	many	-	TGTGCCAGCAGCCGAGAGGGGGCCGGGGAGCTGTTTTTT	CASSREGAGELFF
TRBJ2-1	TRBV6-5	-	-	TGTGCCAGCAGTCACCCGAACTACAATGAGCAGTTCTTC	CASSHPNYNEQFF
TRBJ2-1	TRBV10-3	-	TRBD2	TGTGCCATCAGTGCTATTACTAGCGGGACATACAATGAGCAGTTCTTC	CAISAITSGTYNEQFF
TRBJ2-1	TRBV5-1	-	-	TGCGCCAGCTCCGGGACTCCCTACAATGAGCAGTTCTTC	CASSGTPYNEQFF
TRBJ2-1	TRBV19	-	TRBD2	TGTGCCAGTAGCCGTAGCGGGACCTACTACAATGAGCAGTTCTTC	CASSRSGTYYNEQFF
TRBJ1-5	TRBV19	-	-	TGTGCCAGTAGTATAGTAAGCCAGGGCAATCAGCCCCAGCATTTT	CASSIVSQGNQPQHF
TRBJ1-1	TRBV5-1	-	-	TGCGCCAGCAGCATTCGGACCGGGCAGCGGACTGAAGCTTTCTTT	CASSIRTGQRTEAFF
TRBJ2-7	TRBV21-1	-	-	TGTGCCAGCAACAAGGGTGACAGGGGCACCTACGAGCAGTACTTC	CASNKGDRGTYEQYF
TRBJ1-2	TRBV9	-	TRBD1	TGTGCCAGCAGCGCCCAACAGGGGGCAGGCGGCTACACCTTC	CASSAQQGAGGYTF
TRBJ2-6	TRBV7-2	-	-	TGTGCCAGCAGCTCAATGAGACAGACGGGGGCCAACGTCCTGACTTTC	CASSSMRQTGANVLTF
TRBJ2-1	TRBV30	many	TRBD1	TGTGCCTGGAGTAGGGACAGGGGGCGACATGAGCAGTTCTTC	CAWSRDRGRHEQFF
TRBJ2-1	TRBV7-8	-	TRBD2	TGTGCCAGCAGCTTAGGCCGCGGGCGGGGGGATCCCCTACGACCAAATGAGCAGTTCTTC	CASSLGRGRGDPLRPNEQFF
TRBJ2-1	TRBV29-1	-	TRBD2	TGCAGCGCCCGGGACTACAAGGATGAGCAGTTCTTC	CSARDYKDEQFF
TRBJ1-5	TRBV19	-	TRBD1	TGTGCCAGTAGAGACAGGGAACCACCCCAGCATTTT	CASRDREPPQHF
TRBJ2-3	TRBV11-2	-	TRBD2	TGTGCCAGCAGCCACCTCACGGGACTAGCGGGATCTAGCACAGATACGCAGTATTTT	CASSHLTGLAGSSTDTQYF
TRBJ1-5	TRBV25-1	once	-	TGTGCCAGCAGCGTCACGGGGGGCAATCAGCCCCAGCATTTT	CASSVTGGNQPQHF